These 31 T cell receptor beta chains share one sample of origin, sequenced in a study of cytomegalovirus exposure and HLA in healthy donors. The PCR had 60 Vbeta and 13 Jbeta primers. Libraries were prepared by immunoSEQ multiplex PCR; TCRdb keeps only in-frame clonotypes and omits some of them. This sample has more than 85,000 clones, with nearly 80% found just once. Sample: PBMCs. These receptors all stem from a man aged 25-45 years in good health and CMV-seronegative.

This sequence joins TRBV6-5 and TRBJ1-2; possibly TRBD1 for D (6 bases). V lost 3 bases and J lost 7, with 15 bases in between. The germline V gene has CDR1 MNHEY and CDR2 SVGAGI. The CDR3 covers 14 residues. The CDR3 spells CASSYQDRSLGYTF. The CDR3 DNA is TGTGCCAGCAGTTATCAAGACAGGTCGCTTGGCTACACCTTC.

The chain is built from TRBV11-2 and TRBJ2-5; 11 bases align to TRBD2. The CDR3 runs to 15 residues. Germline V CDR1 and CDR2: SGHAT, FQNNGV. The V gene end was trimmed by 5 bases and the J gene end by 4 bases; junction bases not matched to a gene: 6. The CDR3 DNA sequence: TGTGCCAGCAGCCCAACTAGCGGGAGTGGAGAGACCCAGTACTTC. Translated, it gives CASSPTSGSGETQYF.

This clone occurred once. CDR3 sequence: CASSLTSGSPYEQFF. The CDR3 nucleotides are TGTGCCAGCTCGCTGACTAGCGGGAGTCCGTATGAGCAGTTCTTC. The rearrangement links TRBV18 to TRBJ2-1; 12 nucleotides line up with TRBD2. The CDR3 runs to 15 residues. Germline CDR1 and CDR2: KGHSH and LQKENI. V was pared by 6 bases and J by 8 bases, with 8 bases of the junction left unmatched.

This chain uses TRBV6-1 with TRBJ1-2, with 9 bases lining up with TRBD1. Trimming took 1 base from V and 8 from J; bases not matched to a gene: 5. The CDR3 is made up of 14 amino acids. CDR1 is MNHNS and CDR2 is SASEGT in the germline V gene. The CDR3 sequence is CASSEESGQGGYTF. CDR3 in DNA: TGTGCCAGCAGTGAAGAATCGGGACAGGGCGGCTACACCTTC.

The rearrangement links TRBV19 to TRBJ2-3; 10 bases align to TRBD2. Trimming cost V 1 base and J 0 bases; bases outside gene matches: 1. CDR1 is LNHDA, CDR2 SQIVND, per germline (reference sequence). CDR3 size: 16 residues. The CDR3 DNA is TGTGCCAGTAGTATAGGACTAGCGGGCAGCACAGATACGCAGTATTTT. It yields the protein CASSIGLAGSTDTQYF.

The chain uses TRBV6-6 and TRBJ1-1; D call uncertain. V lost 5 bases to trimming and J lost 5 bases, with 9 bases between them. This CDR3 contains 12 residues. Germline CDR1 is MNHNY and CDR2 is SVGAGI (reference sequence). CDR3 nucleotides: TGTGCCAGCAGTAAACGGTTGACTGAAGCTTTCTTT. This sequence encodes CASSKRLTEAFF.

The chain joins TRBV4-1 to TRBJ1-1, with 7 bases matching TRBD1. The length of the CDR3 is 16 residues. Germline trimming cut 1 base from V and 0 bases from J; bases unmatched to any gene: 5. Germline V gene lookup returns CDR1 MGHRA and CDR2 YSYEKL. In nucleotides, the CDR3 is TGCGCCAGCAGCCAAGCGACAGGGCTAATGAACACTGAAGCTTTCTTT. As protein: CASSQATGLMNTEAFF.

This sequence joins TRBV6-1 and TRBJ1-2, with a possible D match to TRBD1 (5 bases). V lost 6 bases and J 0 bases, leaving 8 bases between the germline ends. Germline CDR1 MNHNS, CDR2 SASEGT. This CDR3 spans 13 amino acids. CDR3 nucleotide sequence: TGTGCCAGCAGGGGGGGTTCTAACTATGGCTACACCTTC. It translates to CASRGGSNYGYTF.

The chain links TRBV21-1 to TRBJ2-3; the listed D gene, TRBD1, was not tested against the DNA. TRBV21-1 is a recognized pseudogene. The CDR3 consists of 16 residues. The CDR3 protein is CASSKAGQGITDTQYF. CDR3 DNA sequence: TGTGCCAGCAGCAAAGCGGGGCAGGGGATCACAGATACGCAGTATTTT.

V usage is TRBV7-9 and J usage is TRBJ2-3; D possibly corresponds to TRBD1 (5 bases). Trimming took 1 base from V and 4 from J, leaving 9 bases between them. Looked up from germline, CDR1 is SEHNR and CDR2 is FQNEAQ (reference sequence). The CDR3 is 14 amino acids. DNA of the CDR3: TGTGCCAGCAGCTTAGGTCAGGGTCCAGATACGCAGTATTTT. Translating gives CASSLGQGPDTQYF.

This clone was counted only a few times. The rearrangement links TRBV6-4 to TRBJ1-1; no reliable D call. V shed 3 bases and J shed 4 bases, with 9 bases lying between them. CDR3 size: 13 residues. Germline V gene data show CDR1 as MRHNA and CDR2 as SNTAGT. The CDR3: CASSEIPGTEAFF. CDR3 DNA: TGTGCCAGCAGTGAGATTCCAGGCACTGAAGCTTTCTTT.

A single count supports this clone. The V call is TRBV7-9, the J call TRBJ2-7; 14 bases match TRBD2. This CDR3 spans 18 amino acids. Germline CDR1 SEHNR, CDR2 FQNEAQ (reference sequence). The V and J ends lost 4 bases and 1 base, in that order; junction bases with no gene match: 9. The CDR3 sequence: CASSSLGLAGASSYEQYF. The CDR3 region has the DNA TGTGCCAGCAGCTCCTTGGGACTAGCGGGGGCCTCATCCTACGAGCAGTACTTC.

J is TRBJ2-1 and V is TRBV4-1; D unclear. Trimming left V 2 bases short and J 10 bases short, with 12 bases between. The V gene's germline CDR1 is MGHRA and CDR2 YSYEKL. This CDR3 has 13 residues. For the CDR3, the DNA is TGCGCCAGCAGCCAATTCCCGACACAAGAGCAGTTCTTC. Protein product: CASSQFPTQEQFF.

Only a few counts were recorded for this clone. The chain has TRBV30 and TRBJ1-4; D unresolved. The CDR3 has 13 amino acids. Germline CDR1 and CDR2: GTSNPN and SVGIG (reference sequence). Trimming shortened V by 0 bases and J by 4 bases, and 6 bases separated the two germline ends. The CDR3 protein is CAWSVQINEKLFF. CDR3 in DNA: TGTGCCTGGAGTGTACAGATTAATGAAAAACTGTTTTTT.

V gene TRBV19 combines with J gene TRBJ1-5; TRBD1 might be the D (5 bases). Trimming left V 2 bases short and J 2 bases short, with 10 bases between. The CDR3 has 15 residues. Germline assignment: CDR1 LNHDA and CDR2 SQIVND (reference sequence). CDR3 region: CASSIPGSGNQPQHF. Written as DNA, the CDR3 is TGTGCCAGTAGTATACCAGGGTCAGGCAATCAGCCCCAGCATTTT.

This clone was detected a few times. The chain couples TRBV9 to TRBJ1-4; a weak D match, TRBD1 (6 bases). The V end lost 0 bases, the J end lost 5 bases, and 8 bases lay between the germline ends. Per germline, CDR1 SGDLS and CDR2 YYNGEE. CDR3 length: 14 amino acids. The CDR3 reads CASSVGQGNEKLFF. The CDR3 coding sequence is TGTGCCAGCAGCGTAGGGCAGGGGAATGAAAAACTGTTTTTT.

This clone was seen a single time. The CDR3, as DNA: TGCGCCAGCAGCTTAGGACGGGTAGCGGGAGGTTACAATGAGCAGTTCTTC. It yields the protein CASSLGRVAGGYNEQFF. The V call is TRBV5-1, the J call TRBJ2-1; 10 positions agree with TRBD2. Germline V gene lookup returns CDR1 SGHRS and CDR2 YFSETQ. The V segment lost 2 bases and the J segment 4 bases; nucleotides outside the gene matches: 9. This CDR3 has 17 amino acids.

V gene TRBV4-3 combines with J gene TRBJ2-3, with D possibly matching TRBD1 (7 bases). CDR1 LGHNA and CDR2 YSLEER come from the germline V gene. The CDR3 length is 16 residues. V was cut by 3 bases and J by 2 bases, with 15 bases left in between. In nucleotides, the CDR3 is TGCGCCAGCAGCCAGCTGGGCAGGGGGGACACAGATACGCAGTATTTT. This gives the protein CASSQLGRGDTDTQYF.

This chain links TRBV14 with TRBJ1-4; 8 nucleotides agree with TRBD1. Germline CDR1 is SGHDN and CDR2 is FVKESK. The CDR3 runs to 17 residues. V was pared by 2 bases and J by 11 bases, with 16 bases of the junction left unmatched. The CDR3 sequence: CASSQLPDRAVIKKLFF. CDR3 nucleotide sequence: TGTGCCAGCAGCCAACTACCGGACAGGGCCGTAATAAAGAAACTGTTTTTT. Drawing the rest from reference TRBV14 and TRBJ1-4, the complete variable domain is EAGVTQFPSHSVIEKGQTVTLRCDPISGHDNLYWYRRVMGKEIKFLLHFVKESKQDESGMPNNRFLAERTGGTYSTLKVQPAELEDSGVYFCASSQLPDRAVIKKLFFGSGTQLSVL.

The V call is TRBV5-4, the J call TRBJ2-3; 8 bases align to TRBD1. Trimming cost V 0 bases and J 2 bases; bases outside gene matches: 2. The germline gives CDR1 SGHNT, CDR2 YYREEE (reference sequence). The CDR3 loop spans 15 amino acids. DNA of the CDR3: TGTGCCAGCAGCTTGGGGACAGGGAACACAGATACGCAGTATTTT. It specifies CASSLGTGNTDTQYF.

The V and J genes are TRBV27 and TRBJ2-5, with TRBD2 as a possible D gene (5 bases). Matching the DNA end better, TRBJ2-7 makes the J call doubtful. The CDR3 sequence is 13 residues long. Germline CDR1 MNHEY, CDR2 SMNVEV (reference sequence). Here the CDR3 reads CASSLSSGNEQYF. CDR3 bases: TGTGCCAGCAGTTTATCCTCGGGGAACGAGCAGTACTTC.

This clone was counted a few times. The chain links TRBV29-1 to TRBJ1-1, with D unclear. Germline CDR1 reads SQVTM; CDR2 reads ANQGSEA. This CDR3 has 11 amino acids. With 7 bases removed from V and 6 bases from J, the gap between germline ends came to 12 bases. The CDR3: CSAETGAEAFF. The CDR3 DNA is TGCAGCGCCGAGACTGGCGCTGAAGCTTTCTTT.

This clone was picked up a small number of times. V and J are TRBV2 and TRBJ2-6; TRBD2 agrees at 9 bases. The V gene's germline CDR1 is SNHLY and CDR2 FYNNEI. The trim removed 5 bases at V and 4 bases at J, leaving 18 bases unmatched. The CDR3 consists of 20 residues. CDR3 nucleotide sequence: TGTGCCAGCAGTCTCGCCCCACCGGGACTAGCTTCCTCCGGGGCCAACGTCCTGACTTTC. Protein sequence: CASSLAPPGLASSGANVLTF.

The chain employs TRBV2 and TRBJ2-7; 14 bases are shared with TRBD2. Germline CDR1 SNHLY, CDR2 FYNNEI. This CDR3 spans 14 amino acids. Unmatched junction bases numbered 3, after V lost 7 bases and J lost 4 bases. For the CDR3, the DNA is TGTGCCAGCACCGGGACTAGCGGGAGTTACGAGCAGTACTTC. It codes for CASTGTSGSYEQYF.

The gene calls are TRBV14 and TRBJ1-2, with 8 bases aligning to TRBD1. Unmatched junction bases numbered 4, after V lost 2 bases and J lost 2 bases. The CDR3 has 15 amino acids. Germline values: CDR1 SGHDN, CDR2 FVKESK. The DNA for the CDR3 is TGTGCCAGCAGCCAACGGACAGGGTCCAACTATGGCTACACCTTC. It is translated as CASSQRTGSNYGYTF.

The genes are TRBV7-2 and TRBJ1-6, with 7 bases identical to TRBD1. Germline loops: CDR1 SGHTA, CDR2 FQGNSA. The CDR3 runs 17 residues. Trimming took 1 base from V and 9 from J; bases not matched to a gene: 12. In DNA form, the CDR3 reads TGTGCCAGCAGCTTAGTGCCAGGGGGTATCAGTAGTTCACCCCTCCACTTT. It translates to CASSLVPGGISSSPLHF.

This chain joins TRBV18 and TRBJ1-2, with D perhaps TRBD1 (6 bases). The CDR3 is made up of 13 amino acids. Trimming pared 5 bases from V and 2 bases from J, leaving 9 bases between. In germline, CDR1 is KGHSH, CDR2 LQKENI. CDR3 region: CASSTDRNYGYTF. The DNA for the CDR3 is TGTGCCAGCTCAACGGACAGAAACTATGGCTACACCTTC.

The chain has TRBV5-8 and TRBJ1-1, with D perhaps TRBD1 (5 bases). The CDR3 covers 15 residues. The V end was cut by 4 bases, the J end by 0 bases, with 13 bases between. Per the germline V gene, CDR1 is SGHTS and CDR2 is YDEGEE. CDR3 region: CASSNRQKMNTEAFF. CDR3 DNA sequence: TGTGCCAGCAGCAATCGACAGAAAATGAACACTGAAGCTTTCTTT.

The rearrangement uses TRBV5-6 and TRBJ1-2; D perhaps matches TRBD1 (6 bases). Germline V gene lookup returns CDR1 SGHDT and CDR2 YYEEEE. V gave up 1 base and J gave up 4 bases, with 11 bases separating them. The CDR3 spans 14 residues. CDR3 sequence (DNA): TGTGCCAGCAGCTTGAAGGGGGTAACCTATGGCTACACCTTC. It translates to CASSLKGVTYGYTF.

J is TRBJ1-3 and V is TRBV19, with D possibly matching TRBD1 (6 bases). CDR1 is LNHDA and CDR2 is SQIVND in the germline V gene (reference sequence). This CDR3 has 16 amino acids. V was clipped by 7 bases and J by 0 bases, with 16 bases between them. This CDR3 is CASTSSDSNSGNTIYF. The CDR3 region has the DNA TGTGCCAGTACCTCATCGGACAGCAACTCTGGAAACACCATATATTTT.

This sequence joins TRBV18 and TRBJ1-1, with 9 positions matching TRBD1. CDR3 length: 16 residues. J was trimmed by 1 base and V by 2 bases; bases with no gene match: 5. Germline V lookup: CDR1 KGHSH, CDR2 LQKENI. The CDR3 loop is CASSPKTGGWNTEAFF. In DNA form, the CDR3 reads TGTGCCAGCTCACCAAAAACAGGGGGCTGGAACACTGAAGCTTTCTTT.